This passage covers 5 T cell receptor beta chains from one sample sequenced in a study of blood T cell repertoires in COVID-19 (dated by TCRdb to between 2020 and 2021). The library relied on the immunoSEQ multiplex PCR assay. Here the immuneACCESS table is served through TCRdb, limited to in-frame sequences with V and J called. Missing clones are a known gap in these copies; in checked studies unresolved V genes cover under half, and the rest lacks a known reason. Here the sample has under 200,000 clones; roughly 80% occur a single time. The biggest ten clones account for about 2.7% of the sample. Material: peripheral blood. These receptors were collected from a human donor with acute or convalescent COVID-19. The donor label of this sample is uncertain.

The chain uses TRBV9 and TRBJ2-1, with D uncertain. The CDR3 runs to 12 residues. The V end was cut by 3 bases, the J end by 10 bases, with 11 bases between. Looked up from germline, CDR1 is SGDLS and CDR2 is YYNGEE. The CDR3 bases are TGTGCCAGCAGCGACAGACCTGGCGAGCAGTTCTTC. This codes for CASSDRPGEQFF. Drawing the rest from reference TRBV9 and TRBJ2-1, the complete variable domain is DSGVTQTPKHLITATGQRVTLRCSPRSGDLSVYWYQQSLDQGLQFLIQYYNGEERAKGNILERFSAQQFPDLHSELNLSSLELGDSALYFCASSDRPGEQFFGPGTRLTVL.

This clone has just a few counts. This chain joins TRBV19 and TRBJ1-1; D is possibly TRBD1 (6 bases). The CDR3 is 16 amino acids. CDR1 is LNHDA, CDR2 SQIVND, per germline (reference sequence). Trimming took off 4 bases at V and 4 bases at J, with 19 bases between the two ends. The CDR3 region has the DNA TGTGCCAGTAGTAAGGGGCCGACAAGGGGGTCCACTGAAGCTTTCTTT. Its protein product is CASSKGPTRGSTEAFF.

V is TRBV2 and J is TRBJ1-5, with D possibly TRBD1 on 6 matching bases. The CDR3 runs 17 residues. V gave up 4 bases and J gave up 1 base, with 17 bases separating them. Per the germline V gene, CDR1 is SNHLY and CDR2 is FYNNEI. This chain's CDR3 is CASSGAAGARSNQPQHF. CDR3 in DNA: TGTGCCAGCAGTGGAGCCGCAGGGGCTCGAAGCAATCAGCCCCAGCATTTT.

The chain is built from TRBV14 and TRBJ2-1; 11 bases are shared with TRBD2. The CDR3 consists of 20 residues. The ends lost 0 bases at V and 0 bases at J; junction bases unmatched: 10. Germline CDR1 SGHDN, CDR2 FVKESK. The CDR3 coding sequence is TGTGCCAGCAGCCAAGATATGCGACTAGCGGGACAAAGCTCCTACAATGAGCAGTTCTTC. This translates into CASSQDMRLAGQSSYNEQFF.

The chain couples TRBV29-1 to TRBJ2-1; TRBD1 matches at 12 bases. The CDR3 length is 17 residues. Germline loops: CDR1 SQVTM, CDR2 ANQGSEA. V dropped 7 bases and J dropped 0; count of bases not matched to a gene: 10. The chain's CDR3 is CSAQPGQGARSYNEQFF. The DNA for the CDR3 is TGCAGCGCCCAACCGGGACAGGGGGCCCGCTCCTACAATGAGCAGTTCTTC.